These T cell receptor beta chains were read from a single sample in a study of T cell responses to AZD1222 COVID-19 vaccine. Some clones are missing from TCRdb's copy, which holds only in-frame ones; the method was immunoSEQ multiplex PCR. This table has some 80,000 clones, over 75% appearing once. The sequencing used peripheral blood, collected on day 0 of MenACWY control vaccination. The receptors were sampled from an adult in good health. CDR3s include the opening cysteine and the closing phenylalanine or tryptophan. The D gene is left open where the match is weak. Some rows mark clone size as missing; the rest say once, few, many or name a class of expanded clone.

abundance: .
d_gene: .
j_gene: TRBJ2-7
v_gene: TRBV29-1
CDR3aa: CSVGGAQKAAYEQYF
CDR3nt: TGCAGCGTTGGGGGGGCCCAGAAAGCCGCCTACGAGCAGTACTTC

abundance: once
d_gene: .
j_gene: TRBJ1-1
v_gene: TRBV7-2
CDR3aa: CASSLNPAGRTEAFF
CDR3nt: TGTGCCAGCAGCTTAAACCCGGCAGGGAGGACTGAAGCTTTCTTT

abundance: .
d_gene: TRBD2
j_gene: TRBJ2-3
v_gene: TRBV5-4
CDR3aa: CASSRSSGGTDTQYF
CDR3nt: TGTGCCAGCAGCCGATCTAGCGGGGGGACAGATACGCAGTATTTT

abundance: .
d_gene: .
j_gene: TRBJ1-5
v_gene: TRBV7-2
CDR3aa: CASKLGPGTGQPQHF
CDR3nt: TGTGCCAGCAAATTAGGGCCAGGGACCGGTCAGCCCCAGCATTTT

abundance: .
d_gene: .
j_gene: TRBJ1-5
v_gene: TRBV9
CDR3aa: CASSVGEWDQPQHF
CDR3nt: TGTGCCAGCAGCGTAGGCGAGTGGGATCAGCCCCAGCATTTT

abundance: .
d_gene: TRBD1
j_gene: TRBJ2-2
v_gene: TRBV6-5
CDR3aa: CATRQGLTGELFF
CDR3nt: TGTGCCACGAGACAGGGTTTAACCGGGGAGCTGTTTTTT

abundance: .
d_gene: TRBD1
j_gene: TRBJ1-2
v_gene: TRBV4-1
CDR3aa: CASSQSGDRYILGYTF
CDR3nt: TGCGCCAGCAGCCAGTCTGGGGACAGATACATTTTAGGCTACACCTTC

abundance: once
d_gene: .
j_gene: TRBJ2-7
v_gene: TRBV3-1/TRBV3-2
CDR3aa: CASSPSKGVEQYF
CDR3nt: TGTGCCAGCAGCCCCTCCAAGGGGGTTGAGCAGTACTTC

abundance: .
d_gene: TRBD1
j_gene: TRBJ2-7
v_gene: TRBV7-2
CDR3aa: CASSFGQGGNEQYF
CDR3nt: TGTGCCAGCAGCTTTGGACAGGGCGGCAACGAGCAGTACTTC

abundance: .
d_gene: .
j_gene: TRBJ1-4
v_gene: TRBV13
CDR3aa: CASSPGGHRNEKLFF
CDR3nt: TGTGCCAGCAGCCCTGGCGGACACCGTAATGAAAAACTGTTTTTT

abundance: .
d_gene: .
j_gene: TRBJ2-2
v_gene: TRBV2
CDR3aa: CASKEASTSGELFF
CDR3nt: TGTGCCAGCAAGGAGGCTAGCACTAGCGGGGAGCTGTTTTTT

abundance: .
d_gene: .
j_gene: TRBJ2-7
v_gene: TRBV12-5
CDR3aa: CASGLSPLGESEKYF
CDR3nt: TGTGCTAGTGGTTTGTCTCCACTTGGGGAGAGCGAGAAGTACTTC

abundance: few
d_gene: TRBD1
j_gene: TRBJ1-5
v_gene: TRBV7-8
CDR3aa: CASSLGTGAHQPQHF
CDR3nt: TGTGCCAGCAGCTTAGGGACAGGGGCACATCAGCCCCAGCATTTT

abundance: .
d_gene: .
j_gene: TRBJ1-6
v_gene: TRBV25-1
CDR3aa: CASSVRGVNNSPLHF
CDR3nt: TGTGCCAGCAGTGTCCGGGGGGTGAATAATTCACCCCTCCACTTT

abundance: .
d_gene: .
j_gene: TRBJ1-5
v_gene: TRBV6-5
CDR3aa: CASSTDRNQPQHF
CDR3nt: TGTGCCAGCAGTACCGACAGGAATCAGCCCCAGCATTTT

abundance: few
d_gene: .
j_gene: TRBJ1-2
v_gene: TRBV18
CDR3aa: CASSPAPEAGEASF
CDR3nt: TGTGCCAGCTCACCAGCCCCAGAGGCGGGGGAAGCTAGCTTC

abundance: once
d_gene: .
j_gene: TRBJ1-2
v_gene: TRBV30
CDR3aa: CAWSRDSGYTF
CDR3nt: TGTGCCTGGAGTAGGGATAGCGGCTACACCTTC

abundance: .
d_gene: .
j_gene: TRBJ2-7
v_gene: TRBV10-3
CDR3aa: CAISGSRDEQYF
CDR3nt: TGTGCCATCAGTGGGTCGAGGGACGAGCAGTACTTC

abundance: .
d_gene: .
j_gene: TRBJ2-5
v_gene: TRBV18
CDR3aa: CASSPPDSALETQYF
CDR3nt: TGTGCCAGCTCACCACCTGATTCCGCTCTGGAGACCCAGTACTTC

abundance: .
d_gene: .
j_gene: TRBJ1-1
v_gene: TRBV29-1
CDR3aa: CSVGYGGGTEAFF
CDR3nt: TGCAGCGTAGGATATGGGGGGGGTACTGAAGCTTTCTTT

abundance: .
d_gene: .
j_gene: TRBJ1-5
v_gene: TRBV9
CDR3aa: CASSVGGAGNQPQHF
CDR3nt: TGTGCCAGCAGCGTAGGGGGGGCAGGCAATCAGCCCCAGCATTTT

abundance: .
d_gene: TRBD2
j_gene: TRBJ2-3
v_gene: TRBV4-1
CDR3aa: CASSHGLAGAAEDTQYF
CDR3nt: TGCGCCAGCAGCCACGGACTAGCGGGGGCCGCAGAGGATACGCAGTATTTT

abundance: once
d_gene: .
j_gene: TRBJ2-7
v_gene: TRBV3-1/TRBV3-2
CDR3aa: CASSQYDGQYF
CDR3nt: TGTGCCAGCAGCCAGTACGATGGGCAGTACTTC

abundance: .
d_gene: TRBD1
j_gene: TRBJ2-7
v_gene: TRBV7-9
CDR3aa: CASSPTGWEQYF
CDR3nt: TGTGCCAGCAGCCCGACAGGGTGGGAGCAGTACTTC

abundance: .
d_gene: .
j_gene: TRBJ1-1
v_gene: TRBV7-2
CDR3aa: CASSLGGAGTEAFF
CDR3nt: TGTGCCAGCAGCTTAGGGGGGGCGGGCACTGAAGCTTTCTTT

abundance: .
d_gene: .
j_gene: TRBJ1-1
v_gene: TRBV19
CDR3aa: CASRTGNTEAFF
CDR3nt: TGTGCCAGTAGGACAGGGAACACTGAAGCTTTCTTT

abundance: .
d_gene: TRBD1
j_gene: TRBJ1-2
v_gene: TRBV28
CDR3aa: CASIQGVSYGYTF
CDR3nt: TGTGCCAGCATTCAGGGGGTTTCCTATGGCTACACCTTC

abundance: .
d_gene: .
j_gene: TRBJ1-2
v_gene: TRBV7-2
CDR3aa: CASSTGTSYGYTF
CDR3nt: TGTGCCAGCAGTACAGGGACGTCCTATGGCTACACCTTC

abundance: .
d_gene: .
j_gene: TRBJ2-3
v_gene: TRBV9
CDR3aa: CASSASSGLSDTQYF
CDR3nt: TGTGCCAGCAGCGCGAGCTCGGGTCTCTCAGATACGCAGTATTTT

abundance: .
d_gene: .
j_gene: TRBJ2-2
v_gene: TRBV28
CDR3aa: CASSSLSDHGELFF
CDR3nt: TGTGCCAGCAGTTCGCTTTCCGACCACGGGGAGCTGTTTTTT

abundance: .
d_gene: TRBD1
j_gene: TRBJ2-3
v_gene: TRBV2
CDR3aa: CASSQDRGRDTQYF
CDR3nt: TGTGCCAGCAGTCAAGACAGGGGGCGAGATACGCAGTATTTT

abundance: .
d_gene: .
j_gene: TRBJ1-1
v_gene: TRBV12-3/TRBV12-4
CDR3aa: CASIPVGGTEAFF
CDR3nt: TGTGCCAGCATCCCCGTCGGGGGCACTGAAGCTTTCTTT

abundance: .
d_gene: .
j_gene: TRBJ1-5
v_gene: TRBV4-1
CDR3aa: CASSRDGGGNSNQPQHF
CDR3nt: TGCGCCAGCAGCCGAGATGGCGGGGGGAATAGCAATCAGCCCCAGCATTTT

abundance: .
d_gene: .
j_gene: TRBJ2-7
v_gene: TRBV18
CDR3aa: CASSGRQAYEQYF
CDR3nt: TGTGCCAGCTCAGGAAGACAGGCGTACGAGCAGTACTTC

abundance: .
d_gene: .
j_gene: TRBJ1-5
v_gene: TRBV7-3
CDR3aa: CASSAGLNQPQHF
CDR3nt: TGTGCCAGCAGCGCGGGTCTCAATCAGCCCCAGCATTTT

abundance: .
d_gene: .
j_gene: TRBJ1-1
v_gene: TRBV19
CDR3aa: CASSIDFEAFF
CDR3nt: TGTGCCAGTAGTATAGATTTCGAAGCTTTCTTT

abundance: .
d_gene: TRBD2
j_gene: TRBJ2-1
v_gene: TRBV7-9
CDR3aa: CASSLSGLAGGDWIF
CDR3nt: TGTGCCAGCAGCTTAAGCGGACTAGCGGGGGGGGATTGGATCTTC

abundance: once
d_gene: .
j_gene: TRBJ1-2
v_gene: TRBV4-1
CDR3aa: CASSQQSFFGRGGYTF
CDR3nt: TGCGCCAGCAGCCAACAGAGTTTTTTCGGGAGAGGAGGCTACACCTTC

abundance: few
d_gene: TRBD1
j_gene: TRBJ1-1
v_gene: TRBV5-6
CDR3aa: CASSAAGTGYTEAFF
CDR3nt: TGTGCCAGCAGCGCTGCCGGGACAGGATACACTGAAGCTTTCTTT

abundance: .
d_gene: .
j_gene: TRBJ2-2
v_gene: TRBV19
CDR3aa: CASRGGVGAGELFF
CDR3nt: TGTGCCAGTAGGGGGGGCGTAGGGGCCGGGGAGCTGTTTTTT

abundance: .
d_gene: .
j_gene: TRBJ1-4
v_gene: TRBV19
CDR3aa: CASSGQGINEKLFF
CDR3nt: TGTGCCAGTAGTGGGCAGGGAATTAATGAAAAACTGTTTTTT

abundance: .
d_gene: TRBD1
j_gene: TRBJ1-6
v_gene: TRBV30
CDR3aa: CAWEGDRGSSLHF
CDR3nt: TGTGCCTGGGAGGGTGACAGGGGGTCATCCCTCCACTTT

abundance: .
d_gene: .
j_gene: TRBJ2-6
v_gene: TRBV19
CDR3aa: CASSSQGSGANVLTF
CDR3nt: TGTGCCAGTAGTTCACAGGGCTCTGGGGCCAACGTCCTGACTTTC